The rows below give T cell receptor beta chains drawn from one sample of a study of control samples from healthy donors and cancer patients. The assay was immunoSEQ multiplex PCR, and TCRdb's table has in-frame clones only and misses some. The sample has roughly 80,000 clones, roughly 91% seen once. Sequences were obtained from blood. These receptors were collected from a middle-aged man in good health. The CDR3 runs from the conserved cysteine through the conserved F or W. D genes are given only for firm matches. Some rows mark clone size as missing; the rest say once, few, many or name a class of expanded clone.

TRBV3-1/TRBV3-2	TRBJ1-1	-	-	CASSQTPGEAFF	TGTGCCAGCAGCCAAACTCCGGGTGAAGCTTTCTTT
TRBV29-1	TRBJ2-4	-	-	CSVVWDDKGNIQYF	TGCAGCGTGGTCTGGGACGACAAGGGAAACATTCAGTACTTC
TRBV30	TRBJ2-3	-	-	CAWSVHEGMQYF	TGTGCCTGGAGTGTACATGAGGGCATGCAGTATTTT
TRBV18	TRBJ2-5	-	-	CASSLGRRTLGETQYF	TGTGCCAGCTCACTCGGTAGGCGGACCCTCGGGGAGACCCAGTACTTC
TRBV7-9	TRBJ1-6	-	-	CASSLGGAANSPLHF	TGTGCCAGCAGCTTAGGAGGGGCCGCTAATTCACCCCTCCACTTT
TRBV7-2	TRBJ1-2	-	-	CASSLQGNYGYTF	TGTGCCAGCAGCTTACAGGGAAACTATGGCTACACCTTC
TRBV11-1	TRBJ2-7	-	TRBD1	CASSRRTGTGPYEQYF	TGTGCCAGCAGCCGGAGGACAGGGACAGGCCCTTACGAGCAGTACTTC
TRBV6-5	TRBJ1-1	-	-	CASSYLMNTEAFF	TGTGCCAGCAGTTACCTGATGAACACTGAAGCTTTCTTT
TRBV2	TRBJ1-6	-	-	CASSEGRASSPLHF	TGTGCCAGCAGTGAAGGCAGGGCCAGTTCACCCCTCCACTTT
TRBV30	TRBJ1-3	-	TRBD1	CAWSLTGAGNTIYF	TGTGCCTGGAGTTTGACAGGGGCTGGAAACACCATATATTTT
TRBV6-5	TRBJ2-4	once	-	CASSYEPPARNIQYF	TGTGCCAGCAGTTACGAGCCCCCAGCAAGAAACATTCAGTACTTC
TRBV1	TRBJ2-7	-	-	CTHDEDSSYEQYF	TGCACCCACGACGAGGACTCCTCCTACGAGCAGTACTTC
TRBV6-6	TRBJ2-3	-	TRBD1	CASSYLTGFTDTQYF	TGTGCCAGCAGTTACTTGACAGGGTTTACAGATACGCAGTATTTT
TRBV19	TRBJ1-5	once	-	CASSIDDGERQPQHF	TGTGCCAGTAGTATAGATGACGGGGAGAGACAGCCCCAGCATTTT
TRBV21-1	TRBJ1-6	-	-	CAGRPDRYSPLHF	TGTGCCGGCAGGCCTGACAGGTACTCACCCCTCCACTTT
TRBV7-9	TRBJ1-1	-	TRBD1	CASSPDRGRTTTPGSEAFF	TGTGCCAGCAGCCCGGACAGGGGGCGAACAACAACCCCCGGGAGTGAAGCTTTCTTT
TRBV25-1	TRBJ1-2	-	-	CASSESVHAGRVNGYTF	TGTGCCAGCAGTGAGTCGGTCCATGCGGGAAGAGTTAACGGCTACACCTTC
TRBV6-5	TRBJ2-1	-	-	CASGRGANEQFF	TGTGCCAGCGGGCGGGGAGCCAATGAGCAGTTCTTC
TRBV7-9	TRBJ2-1	-	-	CASSLDGMYNEQFF	TGTGCCAGCAGCTTAGATGGCATGTACAATGAGCAGTTCTTC
TRBV7-8	TRBJ2-6	-	TRBD1	CASRRQGAPGANVLTF	TGTGCCAGCAGGAGACAGGGGGCCCCCGGGGCCAACGTCCTGACTTTC
TRBV3-1/TRBV3-2	TRBJ2-5	-	-	CASSQGMRAQETQYF	TGTGCCAGCAGCCAAGGAATGCGGGCCCAAGAGACCCAGTACTTC
TRBV5-1	TRBJ1-2	-	TRBD1	CASSLQWDRGVDYGYTF	TGCGCCAGCAGCCTACAATGGGACAGGGGAGTCGACTATGGCTACACCTTC
TRBV5-1	TRBJ1-6	-	-	CASREGTGGNSPLHF	TGCGCCAGTAGGGAAGGGACCGGCGGTAATTCACCCCTCCACTTT
TRBV7-6	TRBJ1-6	once	-	CASSLAGDGNSPLHF	TGTGCCAGCAGCTTAGCCGGAGATGGAAATTCACCCCTCCACTTT
TRBV6-6	TRBJ2-1	-	TRBD1	CASTPGQGYNEQFF	TGTGCCAGCACCCCGGGACAGGGCTACAATGAGCAGTTCTTC
TRBV19	TRBJ2-7	-	TRBD2	CASSMGLAGGNAYEQYF	TGTGCCAGTAGTATGGGACTAGCGGGGGGCAATGCCTACGAGCAGTACTTC
TRBV21-1	TRBJ1-4	-	-	CASPGPRTGGGLLNEKLFF	TGTGCCAGCCCGGGTCCGAGGACAGGGGGTGGACTCTTGAATGAAAAACTGTTTTTT
TRBV18	TRBJ2-3	-	TRBD2	CASSPSSGGDTQYF	TGTGCCAGCTCACCATCCAGCGGGGGGGATACGCAGTATTTT
TRBV6-6	TRBJ2-1	-	-	CASDSRWGNEQFF	TGTGCCAGTGATAGCCGCTGGGGGAATGAGCAGTTCTTC
TRBV27	TRBJ2-1	-	-	CASRFGLSNSYNEQFF	TGTGCCAGCAGATTTGGACTCTCTAACTCCTACAATGAGCAGTTCTTC
TRBV5-1	TRBJ2-3	-	TRBD1	CASSGGTGGTDTQYF	TGCGCCAGCAGCGGTGGGACAGGGGGCACAGATACGCAGTATTTT
TRBV15	TRBJ1-1	-	-	CATRDAHNTEAFF	TGTGCCACCAGGGATGCTCACAACACTGAAGCTTTCTTT
TRBV29-1	TRBJ2-5	once	TRBD1	CSALGQGQTQYF	TGCAGCGCCTTGGGACAGGGACAGACCCAGTACTTC
TRBV5-1	TRBJ2-2	-	-	CASRTANTGELFF	TGCGCCAGCAGGACAGCGAACACCGGGGAGCTGTTTTTT
TRBV18	TRBJ2-3	-	TRBD2	CASSLGLAGGTDTQYF	TGTGCCAGCTCCCTGGGACTAGCGGGGGGCACAGATACGCAGTATTTT
TRBV6-1	TRBJ1-5	-	-	CASSEEGLSNQPQHF	TGTGCCAGCAGTGAAGAGGGACTTAGCAATCAGCCCCAGCATTTT
TRBV3-1/TRBV3-2	TRBJ2-2	-	-	CASHRGGNTGELFF	TGTGCCAGCCACCGGGGAGGGAACACCGGGGAGCTGTTTTTT
TRBV20-1	TRBJ2-7	-	-	CSASDPGHKYEQYF	TGCAGTGCTAGTGATCCGGGACACAAGTACGAGCAGTACTTC
TRBV30	TRBJ2-2	-	-	CAWSTKDDDDTGELFF	TGTGCCTGGAGTACTAAAGACGACGACGACACCGGGGAGCTGTTTTTT
TRBV4-1	TRBJ1-4	-	-	CASSQEFGITNEKLFF	TGCGCCAGCAGCCAAGAATTTGGAATAACTAATGAAAAACTGTTTTTT
TRBV25-1	TRBJ2-5	-	-	CASSPPGTIQETQYF	TGTGCCAGCAGCCCCCCTGGGACCATCCAAGAGACCCAGTACTTC
TRBV5-4	TRBJ1-1	-	-	CASSPGGLNTEAFF	TGTGCCAGCAGCCCCGGAGGACTGAACACTGAAGCTTTCTTT
TRBV30	TRBJ1-6	-	-	CAWSILGSADNSPLHF	TGTGCCTGGAGTATCTTAGGTTCGGCGGATAATTCACCCCTCCACTTT